This T cell receptor beta chain was observed in a study of T cell clonotyping in hematopoietic cell transplantation. About the study: Pretransplant recipient samples were taken after cytoreduction.

J was trimmed by 7 bases and V by 3 bases; bases with no gene match: 5. The CDR3 runs to 14 residues. Germline lookup yields CDR1 LGHNA and CDR2 YNFKEQ. Overall study results and limits: No sorting was done, leaving CD4 and CD8 contributions mixed.

Libraries were prepared by immunoSEQ multiplex PCR; TCRdb keeps only in-frame clonotypes and omits some of them. The data hold around 6,000 clones, with about 97% observed a single time. This clone was seen a handful of times. What it recognizes is unknown. Specified time point: recipient sample about 28 days before transplant, after cytoreduction. The source material was peripheral blood mononuclear cells, sampled before stem cell transplant. The TCR comes from a man in his 70s with acute myeloid leukemia. Some clones in this sample may be carry-over from other donors' samples. The V and J genes are TRBV4-2 and TRBJ2-2; TRBD1 matches 7 bases. The DNA for the CDR3 is TGTGCCAGCAGCCATGGGACAGACGTCGGGGAGCTGTTTTTT. This encodes CASSHGTDVGELFF.